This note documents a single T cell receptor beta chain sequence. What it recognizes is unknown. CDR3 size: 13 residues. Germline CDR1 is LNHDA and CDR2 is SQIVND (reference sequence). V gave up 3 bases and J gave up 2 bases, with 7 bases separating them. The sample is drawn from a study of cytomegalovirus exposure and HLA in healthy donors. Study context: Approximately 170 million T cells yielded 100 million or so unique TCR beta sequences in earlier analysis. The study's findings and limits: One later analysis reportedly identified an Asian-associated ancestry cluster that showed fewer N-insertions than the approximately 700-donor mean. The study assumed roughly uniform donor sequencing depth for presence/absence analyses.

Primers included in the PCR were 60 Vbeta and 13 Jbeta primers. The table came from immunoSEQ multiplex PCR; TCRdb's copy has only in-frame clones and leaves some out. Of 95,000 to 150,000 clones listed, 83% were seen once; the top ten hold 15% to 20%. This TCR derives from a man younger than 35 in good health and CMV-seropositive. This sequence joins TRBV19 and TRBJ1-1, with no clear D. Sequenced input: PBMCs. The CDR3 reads CASSMQINTEAFF. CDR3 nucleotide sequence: TGTGCCAGTAGTATGCAGATAAACACTGAAGCTTTCTTT.